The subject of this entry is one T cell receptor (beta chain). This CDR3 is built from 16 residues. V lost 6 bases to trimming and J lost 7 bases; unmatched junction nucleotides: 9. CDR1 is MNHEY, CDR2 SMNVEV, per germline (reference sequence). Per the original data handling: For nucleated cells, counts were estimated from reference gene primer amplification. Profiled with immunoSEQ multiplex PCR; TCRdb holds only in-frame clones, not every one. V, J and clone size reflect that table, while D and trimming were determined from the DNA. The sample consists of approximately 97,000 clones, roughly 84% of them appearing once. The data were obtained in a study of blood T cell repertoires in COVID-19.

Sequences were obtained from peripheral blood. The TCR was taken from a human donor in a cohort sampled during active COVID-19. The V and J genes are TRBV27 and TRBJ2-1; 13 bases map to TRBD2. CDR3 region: CASRPLGLAGDNEQFF. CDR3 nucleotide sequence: TGTGCCAGCAGGCCCCTCGGACTAGCGGGAGATAATGAGCAGTTCTTC.